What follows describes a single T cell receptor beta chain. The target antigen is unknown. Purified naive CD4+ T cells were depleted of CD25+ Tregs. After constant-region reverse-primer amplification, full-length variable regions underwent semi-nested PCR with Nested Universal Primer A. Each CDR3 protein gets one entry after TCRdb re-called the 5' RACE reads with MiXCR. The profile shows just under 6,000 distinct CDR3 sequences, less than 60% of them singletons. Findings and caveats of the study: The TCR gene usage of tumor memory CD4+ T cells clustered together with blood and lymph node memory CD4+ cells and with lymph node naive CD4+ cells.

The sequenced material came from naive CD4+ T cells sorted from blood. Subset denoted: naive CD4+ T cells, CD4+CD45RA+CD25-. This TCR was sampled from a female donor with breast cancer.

CDR3 protein: CSAWGQGNTEAFF. The CDR3 region has the DNA TGCAGTGCATGGGGACAGGGGAACACTGAAGCTTTCTTT. V is TRBV20-1 and J is TRBJ1-1; 9 nucleotides line up with TRBD1. The CDR3 is 13 amino acids. V shed 6 bases and J 1 base; nucleotides not matched to a gene: 3. Germline CDR1 DFQATT, CDR2 SNEGSKA (reference sequence).